The entry below gives a single TCR beta chain sequence along with its context. Its antigen is as yet unknown. This record belongs to a study of blood T cells in healthy people across ages. CDR3 length: 14 amino acids. Deletions cut 3 bases from V and 0 bases from J, with 8 bases between. Study-level points and caveats: TCR beta diversity, measured per million T cells, fell in a roughly linear way with age.

Next came a second PCR, run for about 7 to 11 cycles, which used a sample-barcoded 5' primer along with a J-beta primer mix. TCRdb passed the 5' RACE reads through MiXCR, listing each CDR3 protein once. The sample includes about 1,000,000 distinct CDR3 sequences, 35% to 50% of them seen just once. Sequencing used blood. J is TRBJ1-2 and V is TRBV12-3 or TRBV12-4; D gene ambiguous. The TCR was taken from a woman in her sixties or seventies in good health. The CDR3 nucleotides read TGTGCCAGCAGTTTTGGAAGAACTAACTATGGCTACACCTTC. This encodes CASSFGRTNYGYTF.